This TCR beta chain was observed in a study of cytomegalovirus exposure and HLA in healthy donors. Points from the study as a whole: The authors later linked a missense DCLRE1C variant to TCR beta V- and J-gene trimming.

Germline V gene data show CDR1 as SGHTA and CDR2 as FQGTGA. V was pared by 5 bases and J by 1 base, with 11 bases between. The CDR3 covers 14 residues. To note about this clone: Its antigen is as yet unknown.

13 Jbeta primers and 60 Vbeta primers were used for the PCR. TCRdb's table, derived via immunoSEQ multiplex PCR, lists solely in-frame clones and lacks some. The table records some 190,000 clones, 65% to 85% of them present only once. The sequencing sample was made of PBMCs. This sequence joins TRBV7-3 and TRBJ1-1; weak D call: TRBD1 (6 bases). The sequence was obtained from a male donor in good health and CMV-seronegative. CDR3 sequence (DNA): TGTGCCAGCAGCAAAGGGGGGGAGAACACTGAAGCTTTCTTT. As protein: CASSKGGENTEAFF.